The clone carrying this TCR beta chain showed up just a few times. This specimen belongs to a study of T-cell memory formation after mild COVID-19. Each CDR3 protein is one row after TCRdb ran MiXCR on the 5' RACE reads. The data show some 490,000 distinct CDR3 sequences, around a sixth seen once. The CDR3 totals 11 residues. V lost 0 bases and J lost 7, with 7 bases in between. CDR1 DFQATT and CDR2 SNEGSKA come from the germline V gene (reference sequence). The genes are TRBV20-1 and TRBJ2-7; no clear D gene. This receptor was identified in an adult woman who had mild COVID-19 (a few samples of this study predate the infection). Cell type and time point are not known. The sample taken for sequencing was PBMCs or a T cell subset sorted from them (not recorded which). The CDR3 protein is CSARDVEEQYF. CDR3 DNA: TGCAGTGCTAGAGATGTGGAAGAGCAGTACTTC.